This is a list of T cell receptor beta chains from one sample in a study of blood T cells in healthy people across ages. TCRdb analysed the 5' RACE reads with MiXCR anew, one entry per CDR3 protein. The data show 700,000 to 900,000 distinct CDR3 sequences, roughly 24% seen once. The sample was also linked to a second study, of T cells of mothers and their children.

Sequencing used blood. The source of these receptors is a boy younger than 18 in good health. CDR3s include the opening cysteine and the closing phenylalanine or tryptophan. The D gene is left open where the match is weak. Only part of the rows carry a size: once, few, many, or a class if the clone is expanded.

-,TRBJ2-3,TRBD2,TRBV2,TGTGCCAGCCACTGGGTAGCGGGGAGCACAGATACGCAGTATTTT,CASHWVAGSTDTQYF
-,TRBJ2-5,-,TRBV5-1,TGCGCCAGCAGCTTTCGCGGGATGGAGGCCCAGTACTTC,CASSFRGMEAQYF
few,TRBJ2-1,TRBD2,TRBV20-1,TGCAGTGCTAGTGGGTCTAGCGGGGGCGCCTACAATGAGCAGTTCTTC,CSASGSSGGAYNEQFF
-,TRBJ2-7,TRBD2,TRBV7-6,TGTGCCAGCAGCCCGGCGGCTAGCGGGGGTGCCTCATACGAGCAGTACTTC,CASSPAASGGASYEQYF
few,TRBJ2-5,TRBD1,TRBV15,TGTGCCACCAGCAGGGGACAGTCCCAAGAGACCCAGTACTTC,CATSRGQSQETQYF
few,TRBJ2-6,TRBD1,TRBV27,TGTGCCAGCAGTCCATATACAGGGGGGACCTCTGGGGCCAACGTCCTGACTTTC,CASSPYTGGTSGANVLTF
few,TRBJ1-3,-,TRBV7-9,TGTGCCAGCAGCTTAGGGCTCCTATGGCCTGGGAACACCATATATTTT,CASSLGLLWPGNTIYF
many,TRBJ1-5,-,TRBV18,TGTGCCAGCTCACCACGGTCGGAGTCGGGGCAGCCCCAGCATTTT,CASSPRSESGQPQHF
few,TRBJ2-2,-,TRBV15,TGTGCCACCAGCAGAGATGGGGGGGGGGCCGCCGGGGAGCTGTTTTTT,CATSRDGGGAAGELFF
-,TRBJ2-5,TRBD1,TRBV7-9,TGTGCCAGCAGCTTAGCTGCCGGACAGGGGGTATACTTC,CASSLAAGQGVYF
-,TRBJ1-2,TRBD1,TRBV18,TGTGCCAGCTCACCACTGGACAGGGTAGTTGGCTACACCTTC,CASSPLDRVVGYTF
few,TRBJ2-1,-,TRBV9,TGTGCCACCGCCCCCGGACGGGAAAACAATGAGCAGTTCTTC,CATAPGRENNEQFF
few,TRBJ1-2,-,TRBV6-1,TGTGCCAGCAGTGTGAGAGTAGGCGGCTACACCTTC,CASSVRVGGYTF
-,TRBJ2-5,TRBD2,TRBV7-2,TGTGCCAGCAGCGCGGGACTAGCGGGGATCCAAGAGACCCAGTACTTC,CASSAGLAGIQETQYF
many,TRBJ1-3,-,TRBV7-2,TGTGCCAGCAGCTTAAGGACAGCTGGAAACACCATATATTTT,CASSLRTAGNTIYF
-,TRBJ2-7,TRBD1,TRBV7-6,TGTGCCAGCAGCTGGACGACAGGGGGCTTCGAGCAGTACTTC,CASSWTTGGFEQYF
many,TRBJ2-5,TRBD2,TRBV7-9,TGTGCCAGCGGCCCGGGACTAGCGAGGGAGACCCAGTACTTC,CASGPGLARETQYF
-,TRBJ1-3,-,TRBV6-5,TGTGCCAGCTGGACCGCCGGCTCTGGAAACACCATATATTTT,CASWTAGSGNTIYF
-,TRBJ1-4,TRBD1,TRBV7-9,TGTGCCAGCAGCCTGATATGGGGACAGCTCGAGGGTGAAAAACTGTTTTTT,CASSLIWGQLEGEKLFF
-,TRBJ1-1,-,TRBV3-1,TGTGCCAGCAGCCAAGGCCCCCGTAGGGCTTTCTTT,CASSQGPRRAFF
few,TRBJ2-7,-,TRBV3-1,TGTGCCAGCAGCCAAGGGCTCAGGAGCTACGAGCAGTACTTT,CASSQGLRSYEQYF
few,TRBJ1-4,-,TRBV29-1,TGCAGCGTTGATGGGGTCCTAGGGTCCGGAAAACTGTTTTTT,CSVDGVLGSGKLFF
-,TRBJ1-2,-,TRBV6-5,TGTGCCAGCAAACCGGGACCCGTGGGAGGCTACACCTTC,CASKPGPVGGYTF
few,TRBJ1-1,TRBD1,TRBV5-1,TGCGCCAGCAGCGAGGGGACAGGCCGGGGGGAAGCTTTCTTT,CASSEGTGRGEAFF
-,TRBJ2-7,-,TRBV11-2,TGTGCCAGCAGCTCTATATCTCCCCGAGCCCACGAGCAGTACTTC,CASSSISPRAHEQYF
few,TRBJ2-2,TRBD1,TRBV20-1,TGCAGTGCTAGAAAGGGGGCCACCGGGGAGCTGTTTTTT,CSARKGATGELFF
few,TRBJ2-7,TRBD2,TRBV29-1,TGCAGCGTTGCGCGGACTAGCCTCTACTACGAGCAGTACTTC,CSVARTSLYYEQYF
-,TRBJ1-5,-,TRBV7-2,TGTGCCAGCAGCTTAGGAAATTATGGCCCCGATCAGCCCCAGCATTTT,CASSLGNYGPDQPQHF
few,TRBJ2-1,-,TRBV15,TGTGCCACCAGCAGAGGTGGACGGGGCTCCTACAATGAGCAGTTCTTC,CATSRGGRGSYNEQFF
-,TRBJ2-3,-,TRBV12-5,TGTGCTAGTGGTTTGGCTAGGAGGACAGATACGCAGTATTTT,CASGLARRTDTQYF
many,TRBJ2-5,-,TRBV12-3/TRBV12-4,TGTGCCAGCAGTGGGGAGAACCAAGAGACCCAGTACTTC,CASSGENQETQYF
-,TRBJ2-7,-,TRBV15,TGTGCCACCAGCAGAGATAAGGTCTACGAGCAGTACTTC,CATSRDKVYEQYF
-,TRBJ2-7,-,TRBV7-9,TGTGCCAGCAGCTTGAGACCCCACGAGCAGTACTTC,CASSLRPHEQYF
few,TRBJ2-7,TRBD1,TRBV28,TGTGCCATAACCCAGGGACAGAACTACGAGCAGTACTTC,CAITQGQNYEQYF
-,TRBJ1-1,-,TRBV30,TGTGCCTGGAGCAAAGGGGGGGAGACCGGCACTGAAGCTTTCTTT,CAWSKGGETGTEAFF
once,TRBJ2-5,-,TRBV5-1,TGCGCCAGCAGCCCTATTACAGGGGCGGGGGAGACCCAGTACTTC,CASSPITGAGETQYF
-,TRBJ2-5,-,TRBV7-9,TGTGCCAGCAGCTTACGGGTTGCTGGAGAGACCCAGTACTTC,CASSLRVAGETQYF
-,TRBJ2-4,TRBD1,TRBV5-1,TGCGCCAGCAGCCCATTGACAGGGGAAGACATTCAGTACTTC,CASSPLTGEDIQYF
-,TRBJ2-1,-,TRBV29-1,TGCAGCGTTGGAGGGGCTAGCGATGAGCAGTTCTTC,CSVGGASDEQFF
few,TRBJ1-1,TRBD1,TRBV29-1,TGCAGCGCCAGGGTGACGACAGGGGGTATAGCTTTCTTT,CSARVTTGGIAFF
many,TRBJ1-5,TRBD1,TRBV6-1,TGTGCCAGCGGGACAGGGTCGCAGCCCCAGCATTTT,CASGTGSQPQHF
-,TRBJ2-5,-,TRBV5-1,TGCGCCAGCAGCTCCTCCTGGACTCAAGAGACCCAGTACTTC,CASSSSWTQETQYF
-,TRBJ1-4,-,TRBV24-1,TGTGCCACCAGTGATTTGGGATCGACCCCGATTAATGAAAAACTGTTTTTT,CATSDLGSTPINEKLFF
few,TRBJ2-2,TRBD1,TRBV9,TGTGCCAGCAGCTCTCGGAAGACAGGGCCTAACACCGGGGAGCTGTTTTTT,CASSSRKTGPNTGELFF
-,TRBJ2-3,-,TRBV7-9,TGTGCCAGCAGCCACAAGGATACAGGGCTTGTCACAGATACGCAGTATTTT,CASSHKDTGLVTDTQYF
-,TRBJ2-2,-,TRBV15,TGTGCCACCGGTTCGAGAGGCACCGGGGAGCTGTTTTTT,CATGSRGTGELFF
-,TRBJ2-5,-,TRBV7-9,TGTGCCAGAAGCTTGCTAGGAGAGACCCAGTACTTC,CARSLLGETQYF
-,TRBJ2-3,-,TRBV6-1,TGTGCCAGCAGTGGCACAGGGATCCAAGATACGCAGTATTTT,CASSGTGIQDTQYF
-,TRBJ1-1,-,TRBV9,TGTGCCAGCAGCTCATCCAACAGTTACACTGAAGCTTTCTTT,CASSSSNSYTEAFF
-,TRBJ2-7,-,TRBV7-8,TGTGCCAGCAGCCGACGGACTGGGCCCTCCTACGAGCAGTACTTC,CASSRRTGPSYEQYF
few,TRBJ2-5,-,TRBV20-1,TGCAGTGCTAGAGAGATGGGACCGGAGACCCAGTACTTC,CSAREMGPETQYF
few,TRBJ2-4,TRBD2,TRBV30,TGTGCCTGGAGTGTACGGGGAGGGATGGACATTCAGTACTTC,CAWSVRGGMDIQYF
few,TRBJ1-4,-,TRBV6-6,TGTGCCAGCACCCCAGGGACGGACGAAAAACTGTTTTTT,CASTPGTDEKLFF